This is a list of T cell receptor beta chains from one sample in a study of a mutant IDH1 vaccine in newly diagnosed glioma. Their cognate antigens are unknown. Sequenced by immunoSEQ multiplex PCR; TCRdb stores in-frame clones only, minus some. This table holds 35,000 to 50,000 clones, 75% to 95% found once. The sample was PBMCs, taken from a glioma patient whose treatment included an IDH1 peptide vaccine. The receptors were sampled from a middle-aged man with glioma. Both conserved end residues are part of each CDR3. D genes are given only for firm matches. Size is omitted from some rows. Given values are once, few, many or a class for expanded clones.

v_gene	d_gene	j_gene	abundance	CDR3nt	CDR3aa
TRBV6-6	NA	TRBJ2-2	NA	TGTGCCAGCAGTTACCCGGCGAACACCGGGGAGCTGTTTTTT	CASSYPANTGELFF
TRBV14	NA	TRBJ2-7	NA	TGTGCCAGCAGCCATTTTCGCCTGTCCTACGAGCAGTACTTC	CASSHFRLSYEQYF
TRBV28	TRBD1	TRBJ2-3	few	TGTGCCAGCATCCCACAGGGGGCTGGGAATACGCAGTATTTT	CASIPQGAGNTQYF
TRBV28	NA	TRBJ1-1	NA	TGTGCCAGCAGTTTCATTTTTTATTCCCTGGGCATGAACACTGAAGCTTTCTTT	CASSFIFYSLGMNTEAFF
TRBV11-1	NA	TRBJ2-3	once	TGTGCCAGCAGCTTATGGGGAGTCACAGATACGCAGTATTTT	CASSLWGVTDTQYF
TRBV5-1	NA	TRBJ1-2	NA	TGCGCCAGCAGCCGGGCTACAGCCCCTTCTAACTATGGCTACACCTTC	CASSRATAPSNYGYTF
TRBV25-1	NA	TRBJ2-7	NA	TGTGCCAGCAGTGAGCCGGGACAAAGTTACGAGCAGTACTTC	CASSEPGQSYEQYF
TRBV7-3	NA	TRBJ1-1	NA	TGTGCCAGCAGCTTGGGGGATTACACTGAAGCTTTCTTT	CASSLGDYTEAFF
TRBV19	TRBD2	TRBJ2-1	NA	TGTGCCAGTAGTATGCTGGGGGGGAATGAGCAGTTCTTC	CASSMLGGNEQFF
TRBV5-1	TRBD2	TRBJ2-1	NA	TGCGCCAGCAGCCCCATGAGCGGGAATCACAATGAGCAGTTCTTC	CASSPMSGNHNEQFF
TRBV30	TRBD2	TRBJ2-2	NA	TGTGCCTGGAGTCTCACTAGCGTGGCCGGGGAGCTGTTTTTT	CAWSLTSVAGELFF
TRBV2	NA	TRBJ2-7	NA	TGTGCCAGCACCCCATTAGAGACCTACGAGCAGTACTTC	CASTPLETYEQYF
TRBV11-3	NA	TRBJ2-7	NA	TGTGCCAGCAGCTTAGAGGGAGATGACGAGCAGTACTTC	CASSLEGDDEQYF
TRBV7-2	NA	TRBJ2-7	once	TGTGCCAGCAGCTTAGAATGGAAGGGGTACGAGCAGTACTTC	CASSLEWKGYEQYF
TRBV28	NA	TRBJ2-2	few	TGTGCCAGCCTAAGTCGGGTCAGCGGGGAGCTGTTTTTT	CASLSRVSGELFF
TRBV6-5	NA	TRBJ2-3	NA	TGTGCCAGCAGTTCGAACATAAAACTCACAGATACGCAGTATTTT	CASSSNIKLTDTQYF
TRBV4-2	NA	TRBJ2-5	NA	TGTGCCAGCAGCCAAAACACGGGAGTAGGGCTAAAAGAGACCCAGTACTTC	CASSQNTGVGLKETQYF
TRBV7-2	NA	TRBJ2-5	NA	TGTGCCAGCAGCTTAGTTGGACTAACCCGTTGGGTGACCCAGTACTTC	CASSLVGLTRWVTQYF
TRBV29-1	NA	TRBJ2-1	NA	TGCAGCACCCGCTTGTCGGGGACCAGCTCCTACAATGAGCAGTTCTTC	CSTRLSGTSSYNEQFF
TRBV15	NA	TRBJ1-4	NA	TGTGCCACCAGCAGAGATTTAGGGGGGAGTGAAAAACTGTTTTTT	CATSRDLGGSEKLFF
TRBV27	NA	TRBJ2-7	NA	TGTGCCAGCAGTCTAAGCAGGACAGTCCGGTACGAGCAGTACTTC	CASSLSRTVRYEQYF
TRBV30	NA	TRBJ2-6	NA	TGTGCCTGGAGTGTAGCTGGGGCCAACGTCCTGACTTTC	CAWSVAGANVLTF
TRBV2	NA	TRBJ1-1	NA	TGTGCCAGCAGTGTAGAGCAGAACACTGAAGCTTTCTTT	CASSVEQNTEAFF
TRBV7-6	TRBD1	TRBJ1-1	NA	TGTGCCAGCAGCCAGACAGGGAAGGGTTACGGGGCTTTCTTT	CASSQTGKGYGAFF
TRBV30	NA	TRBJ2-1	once	TGTGCCTGGAACCGAGGAGGGAACGAGCAGTTCTTC	CAWNRGGNEQFF
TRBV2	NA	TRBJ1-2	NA	TGTGCCAGCAGCCTAAACAGCAACTATGGCTACACCTTC	CASSLNSNYGYTF
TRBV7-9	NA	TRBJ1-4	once	TGTGCCAGCAGCGTCATGACAGGCCCTGCAACTAATGAAAAACTGTTTTTT	CASSVMTGPATNEKLFF
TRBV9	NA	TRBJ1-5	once	TGTGCCAGCAGCGTAGGTCGGAGAAATCAGCCCCAGCATTTT	CASSVGRRNQPQHF
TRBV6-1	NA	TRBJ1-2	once	TGTGCCAGCAGTACAGACCTCTATGGCTACACCTTC	CASSTDLYGYTF
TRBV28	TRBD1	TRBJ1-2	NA	TGTGCCAGCAGTCTGGGACAGGGGGCGAGTAACTATGGCTACACCTTC	CASSLGQGASNYGYTF
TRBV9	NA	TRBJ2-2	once	TGTGCCAGCAGCGTAGAATCCCTGGACACCGGGGAGCTGTTTTTT	CASSVESLDTGELFF
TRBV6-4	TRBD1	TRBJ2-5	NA	TGTGCCAGCAGCCGACAGGGTGGGGAGACCCAGTACTTC	CASSRQGGETQYF
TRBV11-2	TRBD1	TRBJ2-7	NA	TGTGCCAGCACCTTAGCCGGGACAGGGGGCGCCGAGCAGTACTTC	CASTLAGTGGAEQYF
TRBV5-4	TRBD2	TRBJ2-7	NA	TGTGCCAGCAGCCGGACTAGCGGAACCTACGAGCAGTACTTC	CASSRTSGTYEQYF
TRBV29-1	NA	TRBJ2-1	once	TGCAGTGGATGGGGTTTAGGGGTAAATGAGCAGTTCTTC	CSGWGLGVNEQFF
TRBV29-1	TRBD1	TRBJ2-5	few	TGCAGCGTTGGACAGGGGGCTGCGGAGACCCAGTACTTC	CSVGQGAAETQYF
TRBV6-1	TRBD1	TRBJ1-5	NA	TGTGCCAGCAAACCGAGGGGGCTAAATCAGCCCCAGCATTTT	CASKPRGLNQPQHF
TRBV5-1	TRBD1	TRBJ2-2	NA	TGCGCCAGCAGCCGACAGGGGGGCAACACCGGGGAGCTGTTTTTT	CASSRQGGNTGELFF
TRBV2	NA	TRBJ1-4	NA	TGTGCCAGCAGTGCACGACAGGCCTCTAATGAAAAACTGTTTTTT	CASSARQASNEKLFF
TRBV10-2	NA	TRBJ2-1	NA	TGCGCCAGCACCAGGGGGGGCTCCTACAATGAGCAGTTCTTC	CASTRGGSYNEQFF
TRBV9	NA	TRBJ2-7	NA	TGTGCCAGCAGCGTAGGGGCAGGAGGGTCCTACGAGCAGTACTTC	CASSVGAGGSYEQYF